The 17 T cell receptor beta chains below come from one sample, sequenced in a study of shared clonotypes between healthy human individuals. Selected positively for CCR7 and CD45RO-negative, naive CD8 cells excluded terminally differentiated effector memory CD45RA+ cells. Profiled with immunoSEQ multiplex PCR; TCRdb holds only in-frame clones, not every one. This sample carries about 2 million clones, less than 95% of them seen once, and the ten largest clones take 1% to 1.3%. What was sequenced was naive CD8+ T cells sorted from blood. The source is a man aged 18 to 30 in good health.

Regarding this clone: Within the sample, other DNA sequences also encode this same CDR3. The V and J genes are TRBV7-6 and TRBJ2-2, with D maybe TRBD2 (5 bases). V lost 0 bases to trimming and J lost 4 bases, with 6 bases between them. This CDR3 has 14 residues. Germline values: CDR1 SGHVS, CDR2 FNYEAQ. The chain's CDR3 is CASSLAGSTGELFF. In DNA form, the CDR3 reads TGTGCCAGCAGCTTAGCTGGGAGCACCGGGGAGCTGTTTTTT.

This chain links TRBV6-5 with TRBJ2-7; possible D gene TRBD1, 6 bases. The germline V gene has CDR1 MNHEY and CDR2 SVGAGI. V dropped 4 bases and J dropped 0 bases, with 10 bases sitting between them. This CDR3 region has 14 residues. The chain's CDR3 is CASSSIGGSYEQYF. Here the CDR3 DNA reads TGTGCCAGCAGTTCCATAGGGGGCTCCTACGAGCAGTACTTC.

The chain employs TRBV21-1 and TRBJ1-2; whether TRBD1, the table's D call, matches the DNA was not checked. TRBV21-1 is assigned pseudogene status. This CDR3 is built from 14 residues. Here the CDR3 reads CASSISTGGCGYTF. The CDR3 bases are TGTGCCAGCAGCATCTCGACAGGGGGATGTGGCTACACCTTC.

The chain is built from TRBV5-6 and TRBJ2-1; 10 nucleotides align to TRBD1. V was clipped by 0 bases and J by 8 bases; unmatched bases: 8. This CDR3 region has 16 residues. Germline loops: CDR1 SGHDT, CDR2 YYEEEE. The CDR3 DNA reads TGTGCCAGCAGCTTGGCGAGACAGGGGGCCTGGGATGAGCAGTTCTTC. Protein product: CASSLARQGAWDEQFF.

The chain carries TRBV9 and TRBJ1-2; D ambiguous. Germline CDR1 reads SGDLS; CDR2 reads YYNGEE. V lost 4 bases, J lost 6 bases, and 10 bases lay in between. This CDR3 has 12 amino acids. The CDR3 DNA follows: TGTGCCAGCAGCTACCCCGGGGATGGCTACACCTTC. This sequence encodes CASSYPGDGYTF.

This chain uses TRBV6-5 with TRBJ1-5, with a possible D match to TRBD1 (6 bases). The CDR3 sequence is 13 residues long. Germline V gene data show CDR1 as MNHEY and CDR2 as SVGAGI. CDR3 in amino acids: CAARRGPNQPQHF. CDR3 coding DNA: TGTGCTGCTCGCAGGGGACCCAATCAGCCCCAGCATTTT.

V and J are TRBV9 and TRBJ2-7, with a tentative D call TRBD2 (6 bases). This CDR3 contains 15 residues. Trimming cost V 4 bases and J 2 bases, with 16 bases left between them. The germline gives CDR1 SGDLS, CDR2 YYNGEE. The CDR3 sequence: CASSSRAGRTYEQYF. CDR3 nucleotide sequence: TGTGCCAGCAGCTCCCGCGCGGGGAGGACCTACGAGCAGTACTTC.

The chain is built from TRBV28 and TRBJ1-5, with TRBD1 identical over 7 bases. This CDR3 has 13 residues. J was trimmed by 9 bases and V by 9 bases; bases with no gene match: 11. CDR1 and CDR2 from the germline V gene are MDHEN and SYDVKM. The CDR3 loop is CASSTGLSGPQHF. The DNA of the CDR3 is TGTGCCAGTTCGACAGGGCTCTCGGGGCCCCAGCATTTT.

This clone was counted a single time. V and J are TRBV7-9 and TRBJ2-7; TRBD1 matches 9 bases. CDR1 is SEHNR, CDR2 FQNEAQ, per germline (reference sequence). Germline trimming cut 4 bases from V and 2 bases from J; bases unmatched to any gene: 6. The CDR3 has 15 residues. In DNA form, the CDR3 reads TGTGCCAGCAGCTGGGACAGGGAGATTCCCTACGAGCAGTACTTC. This sequence encodes CASSWDREIPYEQYF.

This chain links TRBV28 with TRBJ1-2; 10 bases align to TRBD1. The germline gives CDR1 MDHEN, CDR2 SYDVKM. This CDR3 contains 16 residues. The V segment lost 6 bases and the J segment 3 bases; nucleotides outside the gene matches: 10. The CDR3 DNA sequence: TGTGCCAGCAGCACGACCGGGACAGGGGTAGACTATGGCTACACCTTC. Translating it yields CASSTTGTGVDYGYTF.

The chain carries TRBV4-1 and TRBJ2-7; the D gene is possibly TRBD1 (5 bases). This CDR3 region has 14 residues. Germline assignment: CDR1 MGHRA and CDR2 YSYEKL. V lost 2 bases and J 3 bases, leaving 11 bases between the germline ends. The CDR3 loop reads CASSQIDSGYEQYF. The CDR3 bases are TGCGCCAGCAGCCAAATAGACAGTGGCTACGAGCAGTACTTC.

Here the CDR3 reads CASSSFTGGNTIYF. DNA for the CDR3: TGTGCCAGCAGTTCCTTCACGGGTGGAAACACCATATATTTT. J is TRBJ1-3 and V is TRBV6-5; D is undetermined. The germline V gene has CDR1 MNHEY and CDR2 SVGAGI. Trimming took off 4 bases at V and 3 bases at J, with 10 bases between the two ends. This CDR3 spans 14 amino acids.

The V call is TRBV19, the J call TRBJ1-2, with D perhaps TRBD1 (5 bases). This CDR3 region has 13 residues. The germline V gene encodes CDR1 LNHDA and CDR2 SQIVND (reference sequence). The germline V and J ends were trimmed by 4 bases and 8 bases, with 14 bases remaining between them. CDR3 residues: CASSTWGNWGYTF. The CDR3 nucleotides read TGTGCCAGTAGTACGTGGGGGAACTGGGGCTACACCTTC.

This sequence joins TRBV28 and TRBJ1-5, with D maybe TRBD1 (5 bases). The CDR3 has 14 residues. Trimming took 8 bases from V and 3 from J, leaving 14 bases between them. Germline CDR1 reads MDHEN; CDR2 reads SYDVKM. The CDR3 nucleotides are TGTGCCAGCGTGGTTTGGGGGTACAATCAGCCCCAGCATTTT. Translated, it gives CASVVWGYNQPQHF.

The rearrangement links TRBV7-8 to TRBJ2-7; 7 positions agree with TRBD2. This CDR3 is 17 amino acids long. The germline V gene encodes CDR1 SGHVS and CDR2 FQNEAQ. With V trimmed by 1 base and J by 0 bases, 9 bases remained unmatched. The CDR3 coding sequence is TGTGCCAGCAGCTTAGGACGGCTAGCGGTTAGCTCCTACGAGCAGTACTTC. Protein product: CASSLGRLAVSSYEQYF.

Only one count was recorded for this clone. The chain uses TRBV7-8 and TRBJ1-1; 10 nucleotides match TRBD1. The CDR3 is made up of 18 amino acids. V was clipped by 5 bases and J by 0 bases; unmatched bases: 12. From germline, CDR1 is SGHVS and CDR2 FQNEAQ. This CDR3 reads CASSPSGWGTGVNTEAFF. CDR3 nucleotide sequence: TGTGCCAGCAGCCCCTCCGGTTGGGGGACAGGGGTGAACACTGAAGCTTTCTTT. Filled out from reference TRBV7-8 and TRBJ1-1, the complete variable domain reads GAGVSQSPRYKVAKRGQDVALRCDPISGHVSLFWYQQALGQGPEFLTYFQNEAQLDKSGLPSDRFFAERPEGSVSTLKIQRTQQEDSAVYLCASSPSGWGTGVNTEAFFGQGTRLTVV.

V gene TRBV30 combines with J gene TRBJ1-2; TRBD1 matches 7 bases. Trimming at V came to 5 bases and at J to 3 bases, leaving 6 bases not matched to a gene. The germline CDR1 and CDR2 sequences are GTSNPN and SVGIG (reference sequence). The CDR3 is made up of 13 amino acids. The CDR3 sequence is CAWAGDSDYGYTF. CDR3 sequence (DNA): TGTGCCTGGGCCGGGGACAGCGACTATGGCTACACCTTC.